Presented here are 28 T cell receptor beta chains from one specimen sequenced in a study of control samples from healthy donors and cancer patients. Generated by immunoSEQ multiplex PCR, the TCRdb table keeps only in-frame clones and is missing some. The table shows about 150,000 clones, with 94% occurring only once. The sample consisted of blood. These receptors originate from a woman under 30 in good health.

The rearrangement links TRBV11-2 to TRBJ1-1, with D unclear. Germline lookup yields CDR1 SGHAT and CDR2 FQNNGV. The CDR3 totals 10 residues. V lost 6 bases, J lost 4 bases, and 3 bases lay in between. The CDR3 sequence is CASSPTEAFF. The CDR3 DNA reads as TGTGCCAGCAGTCCCACTGAAGCTTTCTTT.

This rearrangement joins TRBV6-5 to TRBJ2-1; weak D call: TRBD1 (5 bases). Germline lookup yields CDR1 MNHEY and CDR2 SVGAGI. The CDR3 is made up of 14 amino acids. Deletions cut 0 bases from V and 6 bases from J, with 9 bases between. The CDR3 protein is CASSYSQTANEQFF. DNA of the CDR3: TGTGCCAGCAGTTACTCACAGACAGCCAATGAGCAGTTCTTC.

The rearrangement joins TRBV5-5 to TRBJ1-2; D not resolved. CDR1 is SGHKS, CDR2 YYEKEE, per germline (reference sequence). V lost 0 bases to trimming and J lost 4 bases, with 10 bases between them. The CDR3 contains 14 residues. The CDR3 reads CASSLVTDIYGYTF. CDR3 coding DNA: TGTGCCAGCAGCTTGGTGACCGACATCTATGGCTACACCTTC.

The CDR3 DNA reads TGTGCCACCAGTGATTTTGGGGCGGACTATGGCTACACCTTC. Translating gives CATSDFGADYGYTF. The rearrangement joins TRBV24-1 to TRBJ1-2, with a tentative D call TRBD1 (5 bases). CDR3 length: 14 residues. Trimming pared 1 base from V and 3 bases from J, leaving 8 bases between. Germline-derived CDR1 and CDR2 are KGHDR and SFDVKD.

J is TRBJ1-1 and V is TRBV6-5, with 11 bases lining up with TRBD1. CDR3 length: 14 residues. V was pared by 5 bases and J by 4 bases, with 3 bases of the junction left unmatched. From germline, CDR1 is MNHEY and CDR2 SVGAGI. This chain's CDR3 is CASSRGQGVTEAFF. CDR3 nucleotides: TGTGCCAGCAGTAGGGGACAGGGGGTCACTGAAGCTTTCTTT.

This sequence joins TRBV29-1 and TRBJ1-1, with a possible D match to TRBD1 (5 bases). Germline CDR1 and CDR2: SQVTM and ANQGSEA. The CDR3 contains 13 residues. V shed 3 bases and J shed 1 base, with 9 bases lying between them. The CDR3 here is CSVERTTNTEAFF. In nucleotides, the CDR3 is TGCAGCGTTGAGCGGACAACGAACACTGAAGCTTTCTTT.

This chain links TRBV6-6 with TRBJ1-1; 7 nucleotides line up with TRBD1. The CDR3 spans 15 residues. After removal of 0 bases from V and 0 bases from J, the junction contained 1 base not matched to a gene. CDR1 MNHNY and CDR2 SVGAGI come from the germline V gene (reference sequence). The CDR3 region is CASSYSGTVNTEAFF. The CDR3 DNA sequence: TGTGCCAGCAGTTACTCGGGGACAGTGAACACTGAAGCTTTCTTT.

This clone was observed a few times. The chain combines TRBV11-3 with TRBJ1-2; D may be TRBD1 (5 bases). V was cut by 1 base and J by 3 bases, with 6 bases left in between. The CDR3 runs to 13 residues. Germline V gene sequence: CDR1 SGHNT, CDR2 YENEEA. The CDR3 here is CASSLGQHYGYTF. CDR3 coding DNA: TGTGCCAGCAGCTTAGGACAGCACTATGGCTACACCTTC.

The V gene is TRBV2, the J gene TRBJ1-2; 9 nucleotides match TRBD1. The CDR3 loop spans 13 amino acids. Germline CDR1 reads SNHLY; CDR2 reads FYNNEI. J gave up 7 bases and V 5 bases, and 5 bases lay outside the gene matches. CDR3 bases: TGTGCCAGCAGTCAAACAGGGGGCTCTGGCTACACCTTC. This gives the protein CASSQTGGSGYTF.

The chain links TRBV27 to TRBJ1-2; no definite D call. V was pared by 3 bases and J by 5 bases, with 10 bases between. The CDR3 sequence is 13 residues long. Germline assignment: CDR1 MNHEY and CDR2 SMNVEV (reference sequence). The CDR3 DNA reads TGTGCCAGCAGTTTCGAGGGAAGGTATGGCTACACCTTC. Translating it yields CASSFEGRYGYTF.

This rearrangement joins TRBV6-5 to TRBJ1-1; D may be TRBD1 (5 bases). Germline lookup yields CDR1 MNHEY and CDR2 SVGAGI. V lost 6 bases and J lost 3, with 11 bases in between. The CDR3 extends over 13 amino acids. This CDR3 is CASSEGSDTEAFF. The CDR3 region has the DNA TGTGCCAGCAGCGAGGGGTCGGACACTGAAGCTTTCTTT.

The rearrangement links TRBV14 to TRBJ2-3; 10 nucleotides match TRBD2. The CDR3 length is 18 residues. J was trimmed by 2 bases and V by 3 bases; bases with no gene match: 11. CDR1 is SGHDN and CDR2 is FVKESK in the germline V gene. The CDR3 loop reads CASSQVAGGPYLTDTQYF. The CDR3 coding sequence is TGTGCCAGCAGCCAGGTAGCGGGAGGCCCTTACCTCACAGATACGCAGTATTTT.

V and J are TRBV6-1 and TRBJ1-1; no clear D. The germline V gene has CDR1 MNHNS and CDR2 SASEGT. Between the trimmed V and J ends, which lost 3 bases and 2 bases, there was a span of 16 bases. The CDR3 is made up of 16 amino acids. The CDR3 sequence: CASSEQPTPINTEAFF. In nucleotides, the CDR3 is TGTGCCAGCAGTGAGCAGCCAACCCCTATCAACACTGAAGCTTTCTTT.

The V gene is TRBV7-6, the J gene TRBJ2-7, with TRBD1 identical over 8 bases. CDR1 and CDR2 (germline): SGHVS, FNYEAQ. The ends lost 1 base at V and 1 base at J; junction bases unmatched: 3. This CDR3 is 15 amino acids long. As DNA, the CDR3 is TGTGCCAGCAGCTTAGGGGGACAGGCGTCCTACGAGCAGTACTTC. It is translated as CASSLGGQASYEQYF.

The table lists this clone with a few counts. The chain has TRBV5-1 and TRBJ2-7; 9 nucleotides line up with TRBD1. The J segment lost 7 bases and the V segment lost 5 bases, leaving 10 bases of the junction unmatched. The CDR3 is 14 amino acids. Germline assignment: CDR1 SGHRS and CDR2 YFSETQ. DNA of the CDR3: TGCGCCAGCAGACCCGGGACAGGGTCGAAAGAGCAGTACTTC. Residues: CASRPGTGSKEQYF. The full variable domain, completed using reference TRBV5-1 and TRBJ2-7, is KAGVTQTPRYLIKTRGQQVTLSCSPISGHRSVSWYQQTPGQGLQFLFEYFSETQRNKGNFPGRFSGRQFSNSRSEMNVSTLELGDSALYLCASRPGTGSKEQYFGPGTRLTVT.

The chain recombines TRBV16 with TRBJ1-1; D might be TRBD1 (5 bases). V was trimmed by 0 bases and J by 5 bases, leaving 10 bases between them. The germline CDR1 and CDR2 sequences are KGHSY and FQNENV. There are 14 residues in the CDR3. The CDR3 spells CASSQSLGDTEAFF. As DNA, the CDR3 is TGTGCCAGCAGCCAATCGTTGGGGGATACTGAAGCTTTCTTT.

The rearrangement links TRBV6-2 or TRBV6-3 to TRBJ1-5, with unresolved D. CDR3 size: 14 residues. Trimming cost V 5 bases and J 5 bases, with 13 bases left between them. Germline V gene sequence: CDR1 MNHEY, CDR2 SVGEGT. The DNA of the CDR3 is TGTGCCAGCAGTCCCCCCTGGACGGATCAGCCCCAGCATTTT. Amino acid sequence: CASSPPWTDQPQHF.

The sample holds one count of this clone. V usage is TRBV28 and J usage is TRBJ2-5; D call uncertain. Germline V CDR1 and CDR2: MDHEN, SYDVKM. The CDR3 has 11 residues. Trimming removed 4 bases at V and 2 bases at J, with 2 bases between. As DNA, the CDR3 is TGTGCCAGCAGTTCGCAAGAGACCCAGTACTTC. It is translated as CASSSQETQYF.

This sequence joins TRBV5-4 and TRBJ1-1; D call uncertain. Trimming pared 3 bases from V and 5 bases from J, leaving 11 bases between. The CDR3 is 13 residues long. CDR1 SGHNT and CDR2 YYREEE come from the germline V gene (reference sequence). The CDR3 coding sequence is TGTGCCAGCAGCTCGACCGCCAAGACTGAAGCTTTCTTT. It yields the protein CASSSTAKTEAFF.

The V call is TRBV5-1, the J call TRBJ1-2; weak D call: TRBD1 (5 bases). Trimming left V 0 bases short and J 8 bases short, with 11 bases between. The CDR3 extends over 13 amino acids. CDR1 is SGHRS, CDR2 YFSETQ, per germline. The CDR3 sequence: CASSLGLGDGYTF. For the CDR3, the DNA is TGCGCCAGCAGCTTGGGTCTGGGGGACGGCTACACCTTC. Variable domain in full (rest from reference TRBV5-1 and TRBJ1-2): KAGVTQTPRYLIKTRGQQVTLSCSPISGHRSVSWYQQTPGQGLQFLFEYFSETQRNKGNFPGRFSGRQFSNSRSEMNVSTLELGDSALYLCASSLGLGDGYTFGSGTRLTVV.

This clone was seen just once. DNA for the CDR3: TGTGCCAGCAGTGAAGAAGTTAGGGGGAGCACAGATACGCAGTATTTT. Amino acid sequence: CASSEEVRGSTDTQYF. The chain employs TRBV2 and TRBJ2-3, with D tentatively TRBD1 (6 bases). The length of the CDR3 is 16 residues. CDR1 and CDR2 (germline): SNHLY, FYNNEI. Trimming removed 1 base at V and 0 bases at J, with 11 bases between.

The chain carries TRBV12-3 or TRBV12-4 and TRBJ2-7; D not certain. V was cut by 5 bases and J by 4 bases, with 6 bases left in between. The length of the CDR3 is 11 residues. The CDR3 sequence: CASSAAYEQYF. DNA of the CDR3: TGTGCCAGCAGTGCAGCTTACGAGCAGTACTTC.

This chain links TRBV7-8 with TRBJ1-2; TRBD1 agrees at 10 bases. CDR1 and CDR2 from the germline V gene are SGHVS and FQNEAQ. The CDR3 is 16 amino acids. The ends lost 0 bases at V and 8 bases at J; junction bases unmatched: 9. The chain's CDR3 is CASSLAGTGALEGYTF. CDR3 in DNA: TGTGCCAGCAGCTTAGCCGGGACAGGGGCTTTAGAGGGCTACACCTTC.

The chain has TRBV18 and TRBJ1-5, with D possibly being TRBD1 (5 bases). Trimming removed 3 bases at V and 0 bases at J, with 9 bases between. Germline-derived CDR1 and CDR2 are KGHSH and LQKENI. The CDR3 sequence is 15 residues long. The DNA for the CDR3 is TGTGCCAGCTCACCGTTGGGACGTAGCAATCAGCCCCAGCATTTT. It codes for CASSPLGRSNQPQHF.

This sequence joins TRBV6-5 and TRBJ1-4; D is perhaps TRBD1 (6 bases). The CDR3 spans 14 residues. Germline V lookup: CDR1 MNHEY, CDR2 SVGAGI. V gave up 6 bases and J gave up 8 bases, with 16 bases separating them. Here the CDR3 reads CASRGGGFWEKLFF. The CDR3 region has the DNA TGTGCCAGCAGAGGGGGGGGCTTTTGGGAAAAACTGTTTTTT.

The rearrangement uses TRBV4-1 and TRBJ1-2; D might be TRBD1 (6 bases). This CDR3 is 22 amino acids long. Trimming pared 4 bases from V and 4 bases from J, leaving 37 bases between. Germline V gives CDR1 MGHRA, CDR2 YSYEKL. CDR3 sequence: CASSRGNVFGALGGEKGYGYTF. The CDR3 DNA reads as TGCGCCAGCAGCCGGGGAAACGTCTTCGGGGCTCTAGGGGGAGAGAAGGGCTATGGCTACACCTTC.

The CDR3 spells CSALGDEQYF. The DNA for the CDR3 is TGCAGTGCCCTAGGGGACGAGCAGTACTTC. The rearrangement links TRBV20-1 to TRBJ2-7; possibly TRBD1 for D (5 bases). V gave up 6 bases and J gave up 5 bases, with 8 bases separating them. Germline CDR1 reads DFQATT; CDR2 reads SNEGSKA (reference sequence). The CDR3 is made up of 10 amino acids.

The sample holds one count of this clone. V and J are TRBV7-2 and TRBJ2-7, with unresolved D. Germline loops: CDR1 SGHTA, CDR2 FQGNSA. V gave up 4 bases and J gave up 6 bases, with 16 bases separating them. The CDR3 has 14 amino acids. Here the CDR3 reads CASSSQRASGEQYF. As DNA, the CDR3 is TGTGCCAGCAGCTCGCAAAGGGCGTCAGGCGAGCAGTACTTC.